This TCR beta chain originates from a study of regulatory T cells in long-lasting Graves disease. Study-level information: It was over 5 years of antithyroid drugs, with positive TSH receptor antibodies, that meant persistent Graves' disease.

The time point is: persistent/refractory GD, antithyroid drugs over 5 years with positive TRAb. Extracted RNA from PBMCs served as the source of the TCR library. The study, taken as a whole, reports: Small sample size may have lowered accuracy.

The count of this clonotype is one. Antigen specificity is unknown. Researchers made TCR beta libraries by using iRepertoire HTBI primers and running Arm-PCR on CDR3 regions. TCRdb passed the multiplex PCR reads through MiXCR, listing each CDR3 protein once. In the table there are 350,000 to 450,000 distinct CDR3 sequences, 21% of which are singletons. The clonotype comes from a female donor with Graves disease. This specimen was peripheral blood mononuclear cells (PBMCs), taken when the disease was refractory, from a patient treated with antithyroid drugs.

CDR3 protein: CAWSGAELKVPESSYEQYF. The CDR3 DNA sequence: TGTGCCTGGAGTGGGGCGGAGCTTAAAGTCCCAGAGAGCTCCTACGAGCAGTACTTC. The chain employs TRBV30 and TRBJ2-7; no reliable D call. The CDR3 is 19 residues long. Trimming left V 1 base short and J 0 bases short, with 25 bases between. Germline values: CDR1 GTSNPN, CDR2 SVGIG (reference sequence).